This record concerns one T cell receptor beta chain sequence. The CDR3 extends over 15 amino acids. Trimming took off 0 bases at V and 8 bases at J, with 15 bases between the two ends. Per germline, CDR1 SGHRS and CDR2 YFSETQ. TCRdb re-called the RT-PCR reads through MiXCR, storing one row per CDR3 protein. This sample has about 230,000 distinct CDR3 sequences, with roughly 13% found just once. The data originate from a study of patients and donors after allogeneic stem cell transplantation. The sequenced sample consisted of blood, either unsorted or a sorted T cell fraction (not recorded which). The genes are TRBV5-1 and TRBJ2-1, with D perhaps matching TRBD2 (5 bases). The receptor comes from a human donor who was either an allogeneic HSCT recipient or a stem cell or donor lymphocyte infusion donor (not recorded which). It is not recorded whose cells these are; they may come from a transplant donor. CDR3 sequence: CASSLGGLQADEQFF. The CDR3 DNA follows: TGCGCCAGCAGCTTGGGTGGACTCCAGGCCGATGAGCAGTTCTTC.